The present T cell receptor beta chain was sequenced within a study of T cell responses to AZD1222 COVID-19 vaccine (dated by TCRdb to the early 2020s). General notes on the study: TCR sequencing covered 233 trial participants: 200 to 210 given two doses of AZD1222 and approximately 26 given two doses of MenACWY control vaccine. Enrollment into the trials was organized by age into subgroups of 18-55, 56-69 and 70-plus years, and those subgroups contained roughly 150, 30 and 60 TCR-sequenced participants, respectively.

With regard to this clone: Its antigen is currently not known. Qualities for individual bases were not recorded, and no much larger clone is one base off.

The CDR3 regions of human TCRbeta chains were subjected to immunosequencing. The original methods were these. TCRs in the repertoires were matched against a reference library of SARS-CoV-2-specific TCRs that had been generated with the MIRA antigen-specificity platform. Breadth meant the fraction of unique TCRs that were SARS-CoV-2-associated, whereas depth meant the fraction of total T cells that were SARS-CoV-2-associated. Using the MIRA data, every spike-specific TCR was mapped to the spike region that the TCR reacted to and assigned to either a CD4 or a CD8 class. Log10-transformed breadth and depth values were compared by one-way ANOVA with Sidak's multiple comparisons tests. TCRdb limited this immuneACCESS table to in-frame rearrangements with V and J called. A share of clones is missing; checked studies link under half to unresolved V genes, and the rest is unexplained. That table supplies the V and J calls and clone size; D and trimming were determined from the DNA. The sample table lists under 200,000 clones, around 94% of them with a count of one. The biggest ten clones account for 3.6% of the sample.

What the work shows at the level of the full study, not this receptor alone: Participants were mostly white British, with more females than males. The authors suggested clonal diversity may have been underestimated. Spike-specific TCR breadth and depth rose significantly after two AZD1222 doses compared with day 0 and with MenACWY recipients. In the small 56-69-year group, the increase in depth fell short of significance, most likely because of low power. Nearly half of unique spike-specific TCRs reportedly recognized epitopes outside regions mutated in the B.1.351 and B.1.1.7 variants. Because no samples from the day 14 peak response were available, repertoires could be characterized only after the peak T cell response. Vaccine-associated CD4 TCRs spanned the whole spike protein, with dominant responses in regions 160-218 and 743-854. Only five or six AZD1222 recipients were SARS-CoV-2 seropositive at baseline, limiting conclusions about previously exposed vaccinees.

There are 15 amino acids in the CDR3, from cysteine to phenylalanine inclusive. CDR3 DNA is the only sequence kept; it has 45 bases, read in frame from the first base. The time point label corresponds to: about 28 days (+/-7) after the second vaccine dose. The treatment or condition tag for this specimen amounts to: meningococcal conjugate vaccine given as trial control. The vaccinee samples were drawn from two UK trials, COV001 and COV002, one of which was a single-blind randomized controlled phase 2/3 trial testing AZD1222 (ChAdOx1 nCoV-19) in healthy adults. For TCRbeta chain sequencing, PBMC samples from trial participants were taken at day 0 and at day 28 after the second dose.

The material was peripheral blood, obtained 28 days after the second dose of the MenACWY control vaccine. The rearranged segments are TRBV21-1 and TRBJ1-6. TRBV21-1 is a pseudogene segment. The TCR was taken from an adult who received the MenACWY meningococcal vaccine as a control. For the CDR3, the sequence is CASSIRRDYNSPLHF. The nucleotides are TGTGCCAGCAGCATACGCCGGGATTATAATTCACCCCTCCACTTT.